The 23 T cell receptor beta chains in this list originate from one sample, sequenced in a study of preoperative IRX-2 immunotherapy in early breast cancer. The data were produced by immunoSEQ multiplex PCR, yet TCRdb's version contains in-frame clones alone and is incomplete. The sample holds around 29,000 clones, about four fifths seen once. Treatment in this sample: preoperative locoregional IRX-2 cytokine immunotherapy. This specimen was collected from a patient treated with IRX-2 immunotherapy. These receptors all stem from a human donor with breast cancer.

This clone has a single count. The rearrangement uses TRBV7-6 and TRBJ2-3; D may be TRBD2 (6 bases). This CDR3 has 14 amino acids. The germline V and J ends were trimmed by 3 bases and 5 bases, with 12 bases remaining between them. The V gene's germline CDR1 is SGHVS and CDR2 FNYEAQ. CDR3 bases: TGTGCCAGCAGCTTGGGCCTAGCGCAAGATACGCAGTATTTT. Translating gives CASSLGLAQDTQYF.

This chain links TRBV19 with TRBJ2-1, with D tentatively TRBD1 (6 bases). V lost 1 base, J lost 10 bases, and 11 bases lay in between. The CDR3 has 13 amino acids. Germline loops: CDR1 LNHDA, CDR2 SQIVND (reference sequence). Here the CDR3 DNA reads TGTGCCAGTAGTATAGGTTCAGGGGCCGAGCAGTTCTTC. Encoded protein: CASSIGSGAEQFF.

V and J are TRBV5-1 and TRBJ2-4; 7 bases are shared with TRBD1. The germline V gene encodes CDR1 SGHRS and CDR2 YFSETQ. The junction had 9 bases not matched to a gene; V was cut back by 0 bases and J by 0 bases. The CDR3 is 18 amino acids. CDR3 coding DNA: TGCGCCAGCAGCTTGGAGGGACAGCCCGAATTAGCCAAAAACATTCAGTACTTC. It translates to CASSLEGQPELAKNIQYF. The full variable domain, with the rest looked up from reference TRBV5-1 and TRBJ2-4, is KAGVTQTPRYLIKTRGQQVTLSCSPISGHRSVSWYQQTPGQGLQFLFEYFSETQRNKGNFPGRFSGRQFSNSRSEMNVSTLELGDSALYLCASSLEGQPELAKNIQYFGAGTRLSVL.

V and J are TRBV7-1 and TRBJ1-5; D remains ambiguous. TRBV7-1 has ORF status, its function being uncertain. V was shortened by 5 bases and J by 5 bases, with 10 bases between the two germline ends. The CDR3 length is 13 residues. CDR3 residues: CASSPRTDQPQHF. The CDR3 DNA reads TGTGCCAGCAGCCCCCGAACAGATCAGCCCCAGCATTTT.

This chain links TRBV28 with TRBJ1-3, with D tentatively TRBD1 (6 bases). CDR1 and CDR2 from the germline V gene are MDHEN and SYDVKM. The ends were cut back, 5 bases at V and 0 bases at J, with 11 bases in the middle. CDR3 length: 15 amino acids. CDR3 protein: CASSRGGGSGNTIYF. The CDR3, as DNA: TGTGCCAGCAGTCGAGGGGGAGGCTCTGGAAACACCATATATTTT.

The chain has TRBV28 and TRBJ2-1; 10 positions match TRBD2. V lost 9 bases to trimming and J lost 1 base; unmatched junction nucleotides: 6. The germline V gene encodes CDR1 MDHEN and CDR2 SYDVKM. The CDR3 length is 15 residues. As DNA, the CDR3 is TGTGCCAGTAGCTTAGCGGGGGGTTCCTACAATGAGCAGTTCTTC. Its translation: CASSLAGGSYNEQFF.

Remarks on this clone: The junction departs from the called germline gene at one end, perhaps through a read error. This sequence joins TRBV6-8 and TRBJ1-2; D is undetermined. CDR1 MNHGY and CDR2 SAAAGT come from the germline V gene. The CDR3 consists of 14 residues. CDR3 residues: CASSDSGPRAGYTF. The CDR3 DNA is TGTGCCAGCAGTGACTCCGGGCCTCGGGCTGGCTACACCTTC.

This clone turned up a few times. The chain carries TRBV11-3 and TRBJ1-3; D gene uncertain. Between the trimmed V and J ends, which lost 1 base and 0 bases, there was a span of 7 bases. Germline V gene data show CDR1 as SGHNT and CDR2 as YENEEA. The CDR3 is 15 amino acids. The CDR3 is CASSLGPNSGNTIYF. CDR3 in DNA: TGTGCCAGCAGCTTAGGTCCGAACTCTGGAAACACCATATATTTT. Full variable domain (remainder filled in from reference TRBV11-3 and TRBJ1-3): EAGVVQSPRYKIIEKKQPVAFWCNPISGHNTLYWYLQNLGQGPELLIRYENEEAVDDSQLPKDRFSAERLKGVDSTLKIQPAELGDSAVYLCASSLGPNSGNTIYFGEGSWLTVV.

This chain joins TRBV11-3 and TRBJ2-1; maybe TRBD2 (6 bases). CDR1 SGHNT and CDR2 YENEEA come from the germline V gene. The CDR3 spans 14 residues. The V gene lost 6 bases and the J gene lost 2 bases, with 11 bases spanning the gap. This CDR3 reads CASRRSSAYNEQFF. DNA of the CDR3: TGTGCCAGCAGACGTTCTAGCGCCTACAATGAGCAGTTCTTC.

The chain employs TRBV19 and TRBJ2-1; perhaps TRBD2 as D (6 bases). The V end was cut by 1 base, the J end by 5 bases, with 9 bases between. The length of the CDR3 is 14 residues. In germline, CDR1 is LNHDA, CDR2 SQIVND (reference sequence). The CDR3 DNA reads as TGTGCCAGTAGTATAGCGGGAGCGGACAATGAGCAGTTCTTC. It specifies CASSIAGADNEQFF.

This chain joins TRBV6-8 and TRBJ1-2, with 9 bases aligning to TRBD1. Germline V CDR1 and CDR2: MNHGY, SAAAGT. J gave up 6 bases and V 5 bases, and 13 bases lay outside the gene matches. CDR3 length: 16 amino acids. CDR3 in amino acids: CASSDHPGTGLNGYTF. CDR3 nucleotides: TGTGCCAGCAGTGACCATCCGGGGACAGGGCTCAATGGCTACACCTTC.

This rearrangement joins TRBV6-8 to TRBJ1-1; TRBD1 matches at 8 bases. The CDR3 runs 16 residues. The trim removed 2 bases at V and 0 bases at J, leaving 5 bases unmatched. CDR1 MNHGY and CDR2 SAAAGT come from the germline V gene. The DNA of the CDR3 is TGTGCCAGCAGTTACCTTCTGACAGGGGTGAACACTGAAGCTTTCTTT. Encoded protein: CASSYLLTGVNTEAFF.

This clone was counted between two and nine times. J is TRBJ1-5 and V is TRBV7-8; D unresolved. The length of the CDR3 is 13 residues. V was cut by 5 bases and J by 7 bases, with 12 bases left in between. Germline V gives CDR1 SGHVS, CDR2 FQNEAQ. The CDR3 region has the DNA TGTGCCAGCAGCACGCGGTGGGGACAGCCCCAGCATTTT. Its translation is CASSTRWGQPQHF. Together with reference TRBV7-8 and TRBJ1-5, the CDR3 gives the full variable domain: GAGVSQSPRYKVAKRGQDVALRCDPISGHVSLFWYQQALGQGPEFLTYFQNEAQLDKSGLPSDRFFAERPEGSVSTLKIQRTQQEDSAVYLCASSTRWGQPQHFGDGTRLSIL.

The CDR3 here is CASRPTSSYNSPLHF. The CDR3, as DNA: TGTGCCAGCAGACCGACGAGCTCCTATAATTCACCCCTCCACTTT. The chain uses TRBV28 and TRBJ1-6; D gene uncertain. Germline V gene lookup returns CDR1 MDHEN and CDR2 SYDVKM. V was cut by 6 bases and J by 0 bases, with 9 bases left in between. This CDR3 is 15 amino acids long.

The J gene is TRBJ1-1, the V gene TRBV25-1, with unresolved D. This CDR3 is built from 14 residues. In germline, CDR1 is MGHDK, CDR2 SYGVNS. Trimming removed 5 bases at V and 6 bases at J, with 16 bases between. The CDR3 DNA follows: TGTGCCAGCAGTACCGCAGAGGGATTCCCTGAAGCTTTCTTT. Translating it yields CASSTAEGFPEAFF.

The chain carries TRBV23-1 and TRBJ1-1; no clear D. TRBV23-1 is marked as an open reading frame, function uncertain. This CDR3 comprises 14 residues. The V gene lost 6 bases and the J gene lost 9 bases, with 20 bases spanning the gap. DNA for the CDR3: TGCGCCAGCAGCTATTCTGACTCCTTCTCTCAAGCTTTCTTT. Residues: CASSYSDSFSQAFF.

V gene TRBV11-3 combines with J gene TRBJ2-7, with D possibly being TRBD2 (6 bases). Germline CDR1 SGHNT, CDR2 YENEEA. The CDR3 contains 14 residues. V shed 2 bases and J shed 4 bases, with 12 bases lying between them. This CDR3 reads CASSLRGLPYEQYF. DNA of the CDR3: TGTGCCAGCAGCTTACGGGGACTGCCGTACGAGCAGTACTTC.

V and J are TRBV5-1 and TRBJ2-3, with 11 bases that match TRBD2. Germline V gene lookup returns CDR1 SGHRS and CDR2 YFSETQ. The CDR3 runs to 15 residues. J was trimmed by 4 bases and V by 2 bases; bases with no gene match: 3. The CDR3 region has the DNA TGCGCCAGCAGCTTTAGCGGGGGGGCTGCAGATACGCAGTATTTT. Protein product: CASSFSGGAADTQYF.

The chain is built from TRBV7-1 and TRBJ1-2; D uncertain. TRBV7-1 is filed as an ORF, its function uncertain. This CDR3 region has 13 residues. V lost 5 bases to trimming and J lost 3 bases, with 10 bases between them. In DNA, the CDR3 is TGTGCCAGCAGCGTCCGGGGTGACTATGGCTACACCTTC. Amino acid sequence: CASSVRGDYGYTF.

The chain uses TRBV6-7 and TRBJ2-7; no definite D call. TRBV6-7 is an open reading frame whose function is uncertain. The CDR3 runs 11 residues. Trimming removed 4 bases from V and 4 bases from J, with 5 bases in between. The chain's CDR3 is CASSSAYEQYF. CDR3 nucleotides: TGTGCCAGCAGTTCAGCGTACGAGCAGTACTTC.

J is TRBJ2-7 and V is TRBV11-3; TRBD2 might be the D (6 bases). With 3 bases removed from V and 2 bases from J, the gap between germline ends came to 14 bases. CDR1 is SGHNT, CDR2 YENEEA, per germline. The CDR3 totals 15 residues. As DNA, the CDR3 is TGTGCCAGCAGCTTGGGGGGTGCCCACACCTACGAGCAGTACTTC. It is translated as CASSLGGAHTYEQYF.

V gene TRBV28 combines with J gene TRBJ2-3; tentative D call: TRBD2 (7 bases). Trimming cost V 10 bases and J 4 bases, with 24 bases left between them. This CDR3 is built from 16 residues. Germline V gene lookup returns CDR1 MDHEN and CDR2 SYDVKM. CDR3 bases: TGTGCCACCTTTAGGGGGGGCCTTGGAGCACCAGATACGCAGTATTTT. It codes for CATFRGGLGAPDTQYF.

The DNA for the CDR3 is TGTGCCAGCAGCCGCCCCGGAGCGGGAGGGGACGAGCAGTACTTC. It specifies CASSRPGAGGDEQYF. V gene TRBV11-3 combines with J gene TRBJ2-7; 10 nucleotides line up with TRBD2. This CDR3 is built from 15 residues. Trimming took 5 bases from V and 5 from J; bases not matched to a gene: 9. Germline lookup yields CDR1 SGHNT and CDR2 YENEEA.